The clone carrying this T cell receptor beta chain appeared many times. Trimming cost V 6 bases and J 2 bases, with 13 bases left between them. The germline V gene encodes CDR1 DFQATT and CDR2 SNEGSKA (reference sequence). The CDR3 has 13 amino acids. There were TCR beta CDR3 regions amplified from RNA transcripts. The HTBI primer set was used in a first-round RT-PCR of the TCR CDR3. TCRdb re-derived calls from the multiplex PCR reads in MiXCR, one entry per CDR3 protein. The data show roughly 360,000 distinct CDR3 sequences, about 13% seen once. These data originate in a study of T cells in Graves' hyperthyroidism and ophthalmopathy.

Sequencing was carried out using blood. This chain links TRBV20-1 with TRBJ1-1; TRBD1 is a possible D gene (5 bases). The TCR was taken from a man in his thirties or forties with Graves' hyperthyroidism that later progressed to Graves' ophthalmopathy. The CDR3 DNA is TGCAGTGCCGAACAGGCAACCAACACTGAAGCTTTCTTT. Encoded protein: CSAEQATNTEAFF.